The subject of this entry is one T cell receptor (beta chain). The germline V gene encodes CDR1 SGHAT and CDR2 FQNNGV. This CDR3 region has 14 residues. Trimming removed 4 bases at V and 9 bases at J, with 16 bases between. These data are taken from a study of blood T cell repertoires in COVID-19. Only in-frame clones appear in the TCRdb table, and some are missing; sequencing was by immunoSEQ multiplex PCR. The sample consists of 95,000 to 150,000 clones, roughly nine tenths of them appearing once. Sequencing used peripheral blood. The origin of this receptor is a man in his 70s with active or convalescent COVID-19. The chain couples TRBV11-2 to TRBJ2-1; D might be TRBD1 (5 bases). CDR3 sequence (DNA): TGTGCCAGCAGCTCATTGGGGCTAGTGGGTGAGCAGTTCTTC. Translation gives CASSSLGLVGEQFF.